A single TCR beta chain is shown here with its context. Its antigen is not known. The source of the sample is a study of OX40 agonist ivuxolimab in advanced cancers. Study-level points and caveats: Averaging showed that CD8+ T cells had more expanded clones than CD4+ did. Partial responders receiving 0.1-3.0 mg/kg showed among the lowest clonal expansion.

The germline V gene has CDR1 GTSNPN and CDR2 SVGIG (reference sequence). V was pared by 2 bases and J by 7 bases, with 4 bases of the junction left unmatched. The CDR3 is made up of 13 amino acids. TCRdb keeps only in-frame clones here, not all; method: immunoSEQ multiplex PCR. There are over 85,000 clones in the sample; 80% to 90% occur only once, and 5.5% lies in the top ten. The genes are TRBV30 and TRBJ2-3; TRBD1 agrees at 9 bases. This sample comprised CD4+ or CD8+ T cells sorted from blood, obtained in a trial of the OX40 agonist ivuxolimab. This receptor was identified in an adult with an advanced solid tumor such as melanoma, head and neck, liver or kidney cancer. CDR3 coding DNA: TGTGCCTGGAGTACCGGACAGGGGTATACGCAGTATTTT. Translating gives CAWSTGQGYTQYF.